Included here is one T cell receptor beta chain sequence, with context. Its target is not known. This record comes from a study of cytomegalovirus exposure and HLA in healthy donors. Produced via immunoSEQ multiplex PCR; TCRdb's table is partial and in-frame only. The sample yields roughly 150,000 clones, 84% seen once. The CDR3 runs to 14 residues. Germline V gene lookup returns CDR1 SGHDT and CDR2 YYEEEE. Between the trimmed V and J ends, which lost 3 bases and 14 bases, there was a span of 18 bases. Whole-study findings and limits: The study designated fewer than 200 TCR beta chains cytomegalovirus-associated. As was reported, the classifier diagnosed cytomegalovirus status with high specificity and sensitivity.

The J gene is TRBJ1-6, the V gene TRBV5-6; D not resolved. This TCR came from a man aged 25-40 years in good health and CMV-seropositive. Sequencing was done on a sample of PBMCs. CDR3 coding DNA: TGTGCCAGCAGCTCGCTTCTTCAGGTCGGGACCCTCCACTTT. Its translation is CASSSLLQVGTLHF.